These 10 T cell receptor beta chains were all obtained from the same sample, sequenced in a study of Ad26.COV2.S vaccination and SARS-CoV-2 variants. The treatment was: around 19 received Ad26.COV2.S at low or high dose, single or two shots; several received placebo; per-sample allocation not given. Each sample was drawn 63 days after the first injection (of vaccine or placebo). Only in-frame clones appear in the TCRdb table, and some are missing; sequencing was by immunoSEQ multiplex PCR. The sample holds roughly 350,000 clones, about nine tenths seen once. Specimen: peripheral blood, collected in a trial of Ad26.COV2.S vaccine versus placebo. The receptors stem from a person between 18 and 60 years old who received the Ad26.COV2.S COVID-19 vaccine or a placebo.

This chain joins TRBV6-5 and TRBJ2-7, with a tentative D call TRBD2 (6 bases). Germline loops: CDR1 MNHEY, CDR2 SVGAGI. The CDR3 has 13 residues. V lost 6 bases and J 5 bases, leaving 14 bases between the germline ends. In DNA form, the CDR3 reads TGTGCCAGCAGGGGGACTCTAATTCACGAGCAGTACTTC. Its protein product is CASRGTLIHEQYF.

In DNA, the CDR3 is TGTGCCAGCAGCGTAGAAACAGGGGGCTTCGACGAGCAGTACTTC. Translation: CASSVETGGFDEQYF. The chain employs TRBV9 and TRBJ2-7, with 9 bases aligning to TRBD1. The CDR3 runs 15 residues. Trimming took 0 bases from V and 5 from J; bases not matched to a gene: 6. Germline assignment: CDR1 SGDLS and CDR2 YYNGEE.

This chain links TRBV12-3 or TRBV12-4 with TRBJ1-2; D is ambiguous. V lost 8 bases to trimming and J lost 1 base, with 8 bases between them. The CDR3 totals 12 residues. CDR3 DNA: TGTGCCAGCGGTGTTGTTAACTATGGCTACACCTTC. It encodes CASGVVNYGYTF.

The chain links TRBV4-2 to TRBJ1-1; no clear D. CDR1 is LGHNA, CDR2 YNFKEQ, per germline. The ends were cut back, 4 bases at V and 8 bases at J, with 11 bases in the middle. CDR3 size: 12 residues. The CDR3: CASSPEAEEAFF. CDR3 nucleotides: TGTGCCAGCAGCCCCGAGGCGGAGGAAGCTTTCTTT.

This chain links TRBV27 with TRBJ1-4, with TRBD1 matching over 7 bases. CDR1 MNHEY and CDR2 SMNVEV come from the germline V gene (reference sequence). V lost 8 bases to trimming and J lost 3 bases; unmatched junction nucleotides: 3. This CDR3 contains 13 residues. The CDR3 reads CASSGQPNEKLFF. Here the CDR3 DNA reads TGTGCCAGCTCGGGACAGCCTAATGAAAAACTGTTTTTT.

The genes are TRBV4-1 and TRBJ1-2; D gene unclear. This CDR3 has 16 residues. From germline, CDR1 is MGHRA and CDR2 YSYEKL. V was trimmed by 3 bases and J by 5 bases, leaving 19 bases between them. The DNA for the CDR3 is TGCGCCAGCAGCCATTATGGAAACCCCTTACTTTATGGCTACACCTTC. This encodes CASSHYGNPLLYGYTF.

V and J are TRBV7-9 and TRBJ2-7; a possible D gene is TRBD1 (6 bases). Trimming pared 6 bases from V and 5 bases from J, leaving 17 bases between. The germline gives CDR1 SEHNR, CDR2 FQNEAQ (reference sequence). The CDR3 spans 14 residues. CDR3 DNA: TGTGCCAGCAGATCTCCGGGACATTGGGACGAGCAGTACTTC. Amino acids: CASRSPGHWDEQYF. The full variable domain, its missing parts supplied by reference TRBV7-9 and TRBJ2-7, is DTGVSQNPRHKITKRGQNVTFRCDPISEHNRLYWYRQTLGQGPEFLTYFQNEAQLEKSRLLSDRFSAERPKGSFSTLEIQRTEQGDSAMYLCASRSPGHWDEQYFGPGTRLTVT.

This CDR3 reads CASSSFPGQTNTEAFF. In nucleotides, the CDR3 is TGTGCCAGCAGCTCTTTTCCGGGACAGACGAACACTGAAGCTTTCTTT. The V call is TRBV7-2, the J call TRBJ1-1, with 7 positions matching TRBD1. The CDR3 spans 16 residues. Germline V gene lookup returns CDR1 SGHTA and CDR2 FQGNSA. V shed 4 bases, J shed 1 base, and the junction held 9 bases outside the gene matches.

The count of this clone is one. The gene calls are TRBV19 and TRBJ2-4, with unresolved D. The CDR3 totals 12 residues. Trimming took 5 bases from V and 8 from J, leaving 10 bases between them. In germline, CDR1 is LNHDA, CDR2 SQIVND (reference sequence). The CDR3 spells CASSPTWDIQYF. CDR3 sequence (DNA): TGTGCCAGTAGTCCAACATGGGACATTCAGTACTTC.

The chain recombines TRBV12-5 with TRBJ1-5; D uncertain. Germline CDR1 and CDR2: LGHNT and FRNRAP. The CDR3 runs 15 residues. V was trimmed by 7 bases and J by 2 bases, leaving 15 bases between them. CDR3 sequence reads: CASVPWGGGNQPQHF. CDR3 in DNA: TGTGCTAGTGTCCCATGGGGAGGAGGCAATCAGCCCCAGCATTTT.